These T cell receptor beta chains were read from a single sample in a study of shared clonotypes between healthy human individuals. Profiling relied on immunoSEQ multiplex PCR, and the TCRdb table lists in-frame clones only, not all of them. Here the sample spans 2,500,000 or so clones, over 85% being singletons. Sequencing input: naive CD4+ T cells from PBMCs. Receptors were obtained from a man younger than 35 in good health. Some clones in this sample may be carry-over from other donors' samples. Both conserved end residues are part of each CDR3. Fields, in order: V gene, clone size, D gene, J gene, CDR3 length, CDR3 protein, CDR3 DNA. The D gene is left open where the match is weak. Size tells how often a clone was seen (once, few, many) or the class of an expanded clone, and some rows leave it out.

TRBV15	-	-	TRBJ2-7	11	CATSKGSEQYF	TGTGCCACCAGCAAGGGATCCGAGCAGTACTTC
TRBV19	-	-	TRBJ2-1	14	CASSIWTSTHEQFF	TGTGCCAGTAGTATTTGGACTTCCACACATGAGCAGTTCTTC
TRBV9	once	TRBD2	TRBJ2-1	15	CASSVGGLAYNEQFF	TGTGCCAGCAGCGTAGGGGGACTAGCGTACAATGAGCAGTTCTTC
TRBV5-1	-	-	TRBJ2-7	15	CASSLGQVWGYEQYF	TGCGCCAGCAGCTTGGGACAGGTTTGGGGCTACGAGCAGTACTTC
TRBV28	once	TRBD1	TRBJ1-2	15	CASSSPGQGAGGYTF	TGTGCCAGCAGTTCTCCGGGACAGGGGGCTGGAGGCTACACCTTC
TRBV5-4	-	TRBD2	TRBJ2-1	15	CASSRSGRVGNEQFF	TGTGCCAGCAGCCGGAGCGGGAGGGTAGGTAATGAGCAGTTCTTC
TRBV27	-	TRBD2	TRBJ2-2	15	CASPSGGENTGELFF	TGTGCCAGCCCTTCTGGGGGGGAGAACACCGGGGAGCTGTTTTTT
TRBV5-4	once	TRBD1	TRBJ1-1	13	CASSLRTGGLAFF	TGTGCCAGCAGCCTACGGACAGGGGGCCTTGCTTTCTTT
TRBV6-1	-	-	TRBJ2-7	15	CASKVGRTATYEQYF	TGTGCCAGCAAGGTAGGGAGAACAGCGACCTACGAGCAGTACTTC
TRBV7-2	-	TRBD2	TRBJ2-3	16	CASSVIAGTSTDTQYF	TGTGCCAGCAGCGTAATAGCGGGGACTAGCACAGATACGCAGTATTTT
TRBV28	few	TRBD1	TRBJ1-5	12	CASRDRGWPQHF	TGTGCCAGCAGGGACAGGGGATGGCCCCAGCATTTT
TRBV6-6	-	-	TRBJ2-5	13	CASSLLDIGTQYF	TGTGCCAGCAGTTTACTAGACATCGGGACCCAGTACTTC
TRBV19	-	TRBD1	TRBJ2-7	14	CASSRTGVGYEQYF	TGTGCCAGTAGCCGGACAGGGGTGGGATACGAGCAGTACTTC
TRBV12-5	-	-	TRBJ2-3	14	CASGLWGSSDTQYF	TGTGCTAGTGGTTTATGGGGGAGTTCAGATACGCAGTATTTT
TRBV5-1	-	-	TRBJ1-1	15	CASTPFPGAGTEAFF	TGCGCCAGCACCCCGTTCCCAGGGGCGGGCACTGAAGCTTTCTTT
TRBV5-1	-	-	TRBJ1-1	15	CASSSGRTVNTEAFF	TGCGCCAGCAGCTCGGGCCGGACAGTCAACACTGAAGCTTTCTTT
TRBV29-1	-	-	TRBJ2-5	12	CSVAGGGETQYF	TGCAGCGTTGCTGGGGGCGGAGAGACCCAGTACTTC
TRBV19	-	TRBD1	TRBJ2-5	15	CASSIARTGLETQYF	TGTGCCAGTAGTATAGCCCGGACAGGCTTGGAGACCCAGTACTTC
TRBV5-1	-	-	TRBJ2-1	16	CASITGTSSSYNEQFF	TGCGCCAGCATAACAGGGACCTCGAGCTCCTACAATGAGCAGTTCTTC
TRBV28	-	-	TRBJ2-7	14	CASSPGGDTYEQYF	TGTGCCAGCAGTCCAGGTGGGGACACCTACGAGCAGTACTTC
TRBV29-1	-	-	TRBJ2-2	14	CSVEDQTRTGELFF	TGCAGCGTTGAAGACCAAACCAGGACCGGGGAGCTGTTTTTT
TRBV5-1	-	TRBD2	TRBJ2-7	15	CASSNLTSGSYEQYF	TGCGCCAGCAGTAATCTCACTAGCGGGAGCTACGAGCAGTACTTC
TRBV5-6	-	-	TRBJ1-1	13	CASSLAWGTEAFF	TGTGCCAGCAGCTTGGCCTGGGGAACTGAAGCTTTCTTT
TRBV6-1	-	-	TRBJ2-5	14	CASSARDPQETQYF	TGTGCCAGCAGCGCCAGGGACCCCCAAGAGACCCAGTACTTC
TRBV6-5	-	TRBD2	TRBJ2-7	15	CASSRTSGGSYEQYF	TGTGCCAGCAGTCGGACTAGCGGGGGTTCCTACGAGCAGTACTTC
TRBV18	-	-	TRBJ1-5	17	CASSLTARDDRGQPQHF	TGTGCCAGCTCGCTAACGGCCCGGGACGATCGGGGTCAGCCCCAGCATTTT
TRBV19	-	-	TRBJ2-5	14	CASSSGAGTETQYF	TGTGCCAGTAGTTCGGGCGCGGGAACGGAGACCCAGTACTTC
TRBV7-2	-	-	TRBJ2-3	15	CASSNQRGGTDTQYF	TGTGCCAGCAGCAACCAAAGAGGAGGCACAGATACGCAGTATTTT
TRBV15	-	-	TRBJ2-7	15	CATSSLVGGAYEQYF	TGTGCCACCAGCAGCTTGGTCGGAGGGGCCTACGAGCAGTACTTC
TRBV2	-	TRBD2	TRBJ2-3	18	CASRGSGLAGVGADTQYF	TGTGCCAGCAGGGGGTCGGGGCTAGCGGGAGTCGGAGCAGATACGCAGTATTTT
TRBV25-1	-	TRBD2	TRBJ2-2	18	CASSEYGRPSGESEELFF	TGTGCCAGCAGTGAATATGGTCGGCCTAGCGGGGAAAGCGAGGAGCTGTTTTTT
TRBV6-5	-	-	TRBJ1-2	12	CAREGGSPGYTF	TGTGCCAGGGAAGGCGGCAGTCCGGGCTACACCTTC
TRBV4-2	-	-	TRBJ2-5	14	CASSGLGEQETQYF	TGTGCCAGCAGCGGACTCGGGGAACAAGAGACCCAGTACTTC
TRBV9	-	-	TRBJ1-4	14	CASSFQGTGEKLFF	TGTGCCAGCAGCTTTCAGGGGACCGGTGAAAAACTGTTTTTT
TRBV30	-	-	TRBJ2-7	15	CAWSSRVRGFDEQYF	TGTGCCTGGAGCTCAAGGGTGAGAGGGTTCGACGAGCAGTACTTC
TRBV5-1	-	TRBD1	TRBJ2-7	14	CASGPGQGTYEQYF	TGCGCCAGCGGGCCGGGACAGGGAACCTACGAGCAGTACTTC
TRBV11-3	-	-	TRBJ2-1	14	CASSPGWGPDEQFF	TGTGCCAGCAGCCCAGGTTGGGGACCTGATGAGCAGTTCTTC